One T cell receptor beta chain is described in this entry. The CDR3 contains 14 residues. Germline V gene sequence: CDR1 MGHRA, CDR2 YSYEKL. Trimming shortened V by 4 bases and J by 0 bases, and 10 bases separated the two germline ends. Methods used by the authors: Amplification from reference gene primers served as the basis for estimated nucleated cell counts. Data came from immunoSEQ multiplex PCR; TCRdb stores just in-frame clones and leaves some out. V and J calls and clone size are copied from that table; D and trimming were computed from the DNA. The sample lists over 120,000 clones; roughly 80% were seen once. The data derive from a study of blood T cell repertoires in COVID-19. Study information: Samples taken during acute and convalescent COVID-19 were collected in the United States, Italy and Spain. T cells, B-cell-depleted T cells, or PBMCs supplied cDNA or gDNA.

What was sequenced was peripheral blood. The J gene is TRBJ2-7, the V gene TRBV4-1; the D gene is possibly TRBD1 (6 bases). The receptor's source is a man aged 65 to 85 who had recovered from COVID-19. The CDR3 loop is CASSPRDNSYEQYF. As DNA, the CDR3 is TGCGCCAGCAGCCCACGGGACAACTCCTACGAGCAGTACTTC.